These 15 T cell receptor beta chains originate from one sample sequenced in a study of blood T cell repertoires in COVID-19 (dated by TCRdb to the early 2020s). Receptor amplification or capture employed the immunoSEQ multiplex PCR assay. TCRdb limited this immuneACCESS table to in-frame rearrangements with V and J called. A share of clones is missing; checked studies link under half to unresolved V genes, and the rest is unexplained. Counted in this sample were tens of thousands of clones; 70% to 90% of them appeared once. The top ten constitute less than 15% of the sample. Sequencing was done on a sample of peripheral blood. These receptors were taken from a man aged 65 to 85 with active or convalescent COVID-19.

This clone was recorded once. The genes are TRBV18 and TRBJ1-5, with 9 bases lining up with TRBD1. Germline trimming cut 3 bases from V and 5 bases from J; bases unmatched to any gene: 8. The germline V gene has CDR1 KGHSH and CDR2 LQKENI. The CDR3 has 16 residues. CDR3 residues: CASSPLGTGSDQPQHF. CDR3 DNA: TGTGCCAGCTCACCTTTAGGGACAGGGAGCGATCAGCCCCAGCATTTT.

The chain uses TRBV7-2 and TRBJ2-1; weak D call: TRBD2 (6 bases). The germline V and J ends were trimmed by 1 base and 4 bases, with 17 bases remaining between them. Germline lookup yields CDR1 SGHTA and CDR2 FQGNSA. The CDR3 length is 17 residues. DNA for the CDR3: TGTGCCAGCAGCTTAGGACGTTCCAGGAGGGTTTACAATGAGCAGTTCTTC. The encoded protein is CASSLGRSRRVYNEQFF.

This rearrangement joins TRBV6-5 to TRBJ2-7, with 7 bases aligning to TRBD1. The length of the CDR3 is 15 residues. Trimming cost V 6 bases and J 1 base; bases outside gene matches: 9. Germline CDR1 MNHEY, CDR2 SVGAGI. In DNA form, the CDR3 reads TGTGCCAGCAGACTCGACAGGGAATGGTCCTACGAGCAGTACTTC. It encodes CASRLDREWSYEQYF.

J is TRBJ2-3 and V is TRBV5-4; no firm D call. The ends were cut back, 4 bases at V and 3 bases at J, with 9 bases in the middle. CDR1 is SGHNT, CDR2 YYREEE, per germline (reference sequence). The CDR3 covers 13 residues. CDR3 sequence (DNA): TGTGCCAGCAGCCTCGACTTTACAGATACGCAGTATTTT. Translation gives CASSLDFTDTQYF.

The CDR3 DNA follows: TGTGCCAGCAGTGAATCAGGCTCGCCCACTGAAGCTTTCTTT. This encodes CASSESGSPTEAFF. The rearrangement uses TRBV6-1 and TRBJ1-1; the D is unclear. V was shortened by 2 bases and J by 4 bases, with 11 bases between the two germline ends. CDR3 length equals 14 residues. CDR1 is MNHNS and CDR2 is SASEGT in the germline V gene.

The rearrangement links TRBV13 to TRBJ2-5, with a weak D call TRBD2 (6 bases). The V gene lost 5 bases and the J gene lost 5 bases, with 12 bases spanning the gap. The CDR3 is 13 residues long. Germline V gives CDR1 PRHDT, CDR2 FYEKMQ (reference sequence). The CDR3 sequence is CASSARDFETQYF. In nucleotides, the CDR3 is TGTGCCAGCAGCGCCCGGGACTTTGAGACCCAGTACTTC.

The chain links TRBV28 to TRBJ2-5, with a possible D match to TRBD2 (7 bases). V gave up 8 bases and J gave up 4 bases, with 23 bases separating them. This CDR3 has 16 residues. Per the germline V gene, CDR1 is MDHEN and CDR2 is SYDVKM. CDR3 region: CASGYYGGRLGETQYF. The DNA of the CDR3 is TGTGCCAGCGGCTACTACGGGGGGCGACTGGGAGAGACCCAGTACTTC.

The chain joins TRBV18 to TRBJ2-7, with TRBD1 matching over 9 bases. The CDR3 is 14 residues long. V dropped 3 bases and J dropped 4; count of bases not matched to a gene: 4. The germline V gene has CDR1 KGHSH and CDR2 LQKENI. The DNA for the CDR3 is TGTGCCAGCTCACCGGGGACAGGGCTTTACGAGCAGTACTTC. Its translation is CASSPGTGLYEQYF.

The rearrangement links TRBV4-2 to TRBJ2-1, with 13 bases lining up with TRBD2. This CDR3 spans 15 amino acids. CDR1 and CDR2 (germline): LGHNA, YNFKEQ. The V gene end was trimmed by 4 bases and the J gene end by 5 bases; junction bases not matched to a gene: 2. The CDR3 here is CASSPGTSGNNEQFF. The CDR3 DNA reads as TGTGCCAGCAGCCCGGGGACTAGCGGGAACAATGAGCAGTTCTTC.

The rearrangement links TRBV2 to TRBJ1-1; 8 bases map to TRBD1. The V segment lost 5 bases and the J segment 2 bases; nucleotides outside the gene matches: 7. The CDR3 contains 15 residues. Germline assignment: CDR1 SNHLY and CDR2 FYNNEI. CDR3 region: CASSRQGRGNTEAFF. For the CDR3, the DNA is TGTGCCAGCAGTAGACAGGGGAGGGGAAACACTGAAGCTTTCTTT.

This clone was observed once. V and J are TRBV7-2 and TRBJ2-7; 9 nucleotides agree with TRBD1. CDR1 SGHTA and CDR2 FQGNSA come from the germline V gene. The V segment lost 2 bases and the J segment 6 bases; nucleotides outside the gene matches: 8. There are 15 residues in the CDR3. The CDR3 reads CASSLSPGTGLEQYF. The CDR3 DNA sequence: TGTGCCAGCAGCTTAAGTCCCGGGACAGGGCTCGAGCAGTACTTC.

The chain uses TRBV3-1 (or the pseudogene TRBV3-2) and TRBJ1-2; 8 bases map to TRBD1. The V segment lost 3 bases and the J segment 8 bases; nucleotides outside the gene matches: 5. The CDR3 is made up of 13 amino acids. Germline CDR1 is LGHDT and CDR2 is YNNKEL (reference sequence). Here the CDR3 DNA reads TGTGCCAGCAGCCAGACAGGGGTAGGGGGCTACACCTTC. This encodes CASSQTGVGGYTF.

The chain employs TRBV9 and TRBJ2-7; TRBD2 matches 8 bases. The V segment lost 5 bases and the J segment 7 bases; nucleotides outside the gene matches: 17. The V gene's germline CDR1 is SGDLS and CDR2 YYNGEE. The CDR3 sequence is 16 residues long. The CDR3: CASSGAGGSAVWEQYF. CDR3 DNA: TGTGCCAGCAGTGGGGCGGGGGGATCTGCTGTTTGGGAGCAGTACTTC.

The chain joins TRBV7-9 to TRBJ1-6; D is perhaps TRBD1 (6 bases). V dropped 2 bases and J dropped 0 bases, with 11 bases sitting between them. This CDR3 has 17 residues. Looked up from germline, CDR1 is SEHNR and CDR2 is FQNEAQ (reference sequence). This CDR3 is CASSLLGASSYNSPLHF. CDR3 DNA: TGTGCCAGCAGCTTATTGGGGGCCAGCTCCTATAATTCACCCCTCCACTTT.

This chain joins TRBV7-2 and TRBJ1-1; 7 bases align to TRBD1. The V gene end was trimmed by 5 bases and the J gene end by 1 base; junction bases not matched to a gene: 7. This CDR3 is 15 amino acids long. The germline gives CDR1 SGHTA, CDR2 FQGNSA. The chain's CDR3 is CASSGHRGGNTEAFF. CDR3 sequence (DNA): TGTGCCAGCAGCGGCCACAGGGGAGGGAACACTGAAGCTTTCTTT.